The subject of this entry is one T cell receptor beta chain. Its antigen is unidentified. This specimen comes from a study of radiotherapy plus CTLA-4 blockade in lung cancer. Study-wide background: The study recorded objective responses in 18% of patients and disease control in 31%. Findings of the study overall: In blood, tumor-derived TCR clones expanded after radiotherapy plus ipilimumab. Increased serum interferon-beta after radiation also reportedly predicted response strongly.

The protocol was immunoSEQ multiplex PCR, while the TCRdb copy is restricted to in-frame clones and leaves out a portion. The sample records more than 100,000 clones, approximately 90% being singletons. CTLA-4 blockade with ipilimumab, together with focal radiation, was given to patients with chemo-refractory metastatic non-small-cell lung cancer. Germline V lookup: CDR1 KGHSH, CDR2 LQKENI. CDR3 length equals 18 residues. J was trimmed by 6 bases and V by 4 bases; bases with no gene match: 15. Sequenced material: peripheral blood, taken from a patient treated with radiotherapy plus ipilimumab. This rearrangement joins TRBV18 to TRBJ2-4; the match to TRBD2 covers 10 bases. This sequence originates from a human donor with non-small cell lung cancer that progressed on radiotherapy plus ipilimumab. The CDR3 DNA sequence: TGTGCCAGCTCACGGGGACTAGCGTCGGAGCGGGTTGGAAACATTCAGTACTTC. Its translation: CASSRGLASERVGNIQYF.